This T cell receptor beta chain was captured by sequencing in a study of blood T cell repertoires in COVID-19. On the study more broadly: Acute-phase and convalescent COVID-19 samples originated in the United States, Italy and Spain. T cells, B-cell-depleted T cells, or PBMCs provided the cDNA or gDNA that served as material.

Original methodology: Reference gene primers were amplified, and this amplification served to estimate nucleated cell counts. Some clones are missing from TCRdb's copy, which holds only in-frame ones; the method was immunoSEQ multiplex PCR. V and J calls plus clone size are reproduced from that table; the DNA served to infer D and trimming. The sample consists of 53,000 or so clones, around 80% of them appearing once. This clone was seen just once. The sample taken for sequencing was peripheral blood. The receptor was isolated from a human donor with active or convalescent COVID-19. The donor label of this sample is uncertain.

CDR3 sequence reads: CASSQDISSPEAFF. CDR3 nucleotide sequence: TGCGCCAGCAGCCAAGATATAAGTAGTCCTGAAGCTTTCTTT. The chain carries TRBV4-3 and TRBJ1-1; D is unresolved. V lost 0 bases to trimming and J lost 6 bases, with 11 bases between them. The CDR3 has 14 amino acids. Germline assignment: CDR1 LGHNA and CDR2 YSLEER.